Listed below are T cell receptor beta chains from one sample, sequenced in a study of cytomegalovirus exposure and HLA in healthy donors. The repertoire was sequenced with immunoSEQ multiplex PCR; TCRdb's copy has only in-frame clones and lacks some. The sample records about 100,000 clones, 76% being singletons. Sequencing was carried out using PBMCs. These receptors all come from a middle-aged man in good health and CMV-seronegative. Each CDR3 is given with its conserved first and last residue. D genes are given only for firm matches. Clone size is given for some rows only: seen once, a few or many times, or a class if the clone is expanded.

>TRBD1|TRBJ1-2|13|NA|TRBV5-4
TGTGCCAGCAGCTTACTGGACAGGGTTGGCTACACCTTC
CASSLLDRVGYTF
>NA|TRBJ2-3|15|few|TRBV19
TGTGCCAGTAGTGTTGCGAACAGAGGCACAGATACGCAGTATTTT
CASSVANRGTDTQYF
>TRBD1|TRBJ1-5|13|NA|TRBV2
TGTGCCAGTACAGGGGCTCGGGGTCAGCCCCAGCATTTT
CASTGARGQPQHF
>NA|TRBJ1-6|15|once|TRBV21-1
TGTGCCAGCAGCGCGACAGGGGGCGAAGGATCACCCCTCCACTTT
CASSATGGEGSPLHF
>TRBD1|TRBJ2-7|16|NA|TRBV5-1
TGCGCCAGCCGCTTCACTGCTCAGACAGGGACCTACGAGCAGTACTTC
CASRFTAQTGTYEQYF
>TRBD1|TRBJ2-5|16|NA|TRBV5-1
TGCGCCAGCAGCTTCCTCCCCAGGGGGTTATTGGAGACCCAGTACTTC
CASSFLPRGLLETQYF
>NA|TRBJ1-1|15|NA|TRBV28
TGTGCCAGCAGGCCAGAGACAGCTATGAACACTGAAGCTTTCTTT
CASRPETAMNTEAFF
>NA|TRBJ2-3|12|NA|TRBV30
TGTGCCTGGAGCGGAGGGGCAGATACGCAGTATTTT
CAWSGGADTQYF
>TRBD1|TRBJ1-2|15|NA|TRBV7-8
TGTGCCAGCAGCTTAGGAACAGGGGGGAGCTATGGCTACACCTTC
CASSLGTGGSYGYTF
>NA|TRBJ2-5|15|few|TRBV5-4
TGTGCCAGCAGCGCCGGGGGGCGGCCCCAAGAGACCCAGTACTTC
CASSAGGRPQETQYF
>NA|TRBJ2-7|11|once|TRBV30
TGTGCCTGGAGTACCAGTTACGAGCAGTACTTC
CAWSTSYEQYF
>NA|TRBJ1-1|16|NA|TRBV28
TGTGCCAGCAGTTTATGGGCAGGGTTCATGAACACTGAAGCTTTCTTT
CASSLWAGFMNTEAFF
>NA|TRBJ2-5|14|NA|TRBV2
TGTGCCAGCAGACAGCAGACAACCCAAGAGACCCAGTACTTC
CASRQQTTQETQYF
>TRBD1|TRBJ1-1|15|NA|TRBV7-9
TGTGCCAGCAGCTCCCTCGGGCAGGGGGGCACTGAAGCTTTCTTT
CASSSLGQGGTEAFF
>NA|TRBJ2-1|16|NA|TRBV5-4
TGTGCCAGCAGCTTTGGGGGCGAGGCGTCCTACAATGAGCAGTTCTTC
CASSFGGEASYNEQFF
>NA|TRBJ1-1|15|NA|TRBV30
TGTGCCGGTCGTCCGGGATTCGCTATGGGCACTGAAGCTTTCTTT
CAGRPGFAMGTEAFF
>TRBD2|TRBJ2-3|17|NA|TRBV28
TGTGCCAGCAGTTTCCGGGGGGGCCGGGTGGGCACAGATACGCAGTATTTT
CASSFRGGRVGTDTQYF
>TRBD2|TRBJ2-5|15|NA|TRBV6-1
TGTGCCAGCAGTCAAGGACTAGCGGGCCAAGAGACCCAGTACTTC
CASSQGLAGQETQYF
>TRBD1|TRBJ1-2|15|NA|TRBV6-1
TGTGCCAGCAGTCCCGGGACAGGGATGAACTATGGCTACACCTTC
CASSPGTGMNYGYTF
>TRBD2|TRBJ2-7|14|NA|TRBV5-4
TGTGCCAGCAGCTTGGTGAGCGGGGGTTACGAGCAGTACTTC
CASSLVSGGYEQYF
>TRBD1|TRBJ1-5|14|NA|TRBV6-1
TGTGCCAGCAGCGAAGGGACAGGAGTACAGCCCCAGCATTTT
CASSEGTGVQPQHF
>TRBD1|TRBJ1-3|16|NA|TRBV2
TGTGCCAGCAGTCCGGGACAGGGTTTCTCTGGAAACACCATATATTTT
CASSPGQGFSGNTIYF
>TRBD2|TRBJ2-1|16|NA|TRBV5-1
TGCGCCAGCAGCCCGGGGACTAGCGGGGGGTACAATGAGCAGTTCTTC
CASSPGTSGGYNEQFF
>TRBD1|TRBJ1-2|18|once|TRBV5-6
TGTGCCAGCAGCTTGGGGCTTCGGACAGGGGGCTCGGACTATGGCTACACCTTC
CASSLGLRTGGSDYGYTF
>TRBD1|TRBJ1-5|15|NA|TRBV19
TGTGCCAGTAGTATTGGGGCAGGGGGCTTTCAGCCCCAGCATTTT
CASSIGAGGFQPQHF
>NA|TRBJ1-4|15|NA|TRBV10-3
TGTGCCATCAGGGAGAAGGACAGCCTCAATGAAAAACTGTTTTTT
CAIREKDSLNEKLFF
>NA|TRBJ1-3|15|NA|TRBV16
TGTGCCAGCAGCCAATCCTCGGGGGCTGGAAACACCATATATTTT
CASSQSSGAGNTIYF
>NA|TRBJ1-3|15|NA|TRBV22-1
TGTCCTGGGAGCGCACCGGACAGAACTGGAAACACCATATATTTT
CPGSAPDRTGNTIYF